The following is a T cell receptor beta chain sequence with its context. The data stem from a study of blood T cell repertoires in COVID-19. Study summary: Italy, Spain and the United States were the sources of the convalescent and acute COVID-19 samples. Sample material is recorded as cDNA or gDNA derived from T cells, B-cell-depleted T cells, or PBMCs.

Germline CDR1 SGHRS, CDR2 YFSETQ. Trimming stripped 4 bases from V and 6 bases from J, with 17 bases between. The CDR3 totals 15 residues. TCRdb keeps only in-frame clones here, not all; method: immunoSEQ multiplex PCR. The sample shows roughly 100,000 clones, more than 65% of them seen only once. The clonotype was recovered from a man aged 80 or over with active or convalescent COVID-19. The V call is TRBV5-1, the J call TRBJ1-5; the D gene is possibly TRBD1 (6 bases). Input material: peripheral blood. The CDR3: CASSPDLIGGQPQHF. CDR3 bases: TGCGCCAGCAGCCCCGACCTTATAGGGGGTCAGCCCCAGCATTTT. Drawing the rest from reference TRBV5-1 and TRBJ1-5, the complete variable domain is KAGVTQTPRYLIKTRGQQVTLSCSPISGHRSVSWYQQTPGQGLQFLFEYFSETQRNKGNFPGRFSGRQFSNSRSEMNVSTLELGDSALYLCASSPDLIGGQPQHFGDGTRLSIL.